A single sample is the source of the 14 T cell receptor beta chains below, sequenced in a study of identical twins. TCRdb reanalysed the 5' RACE reads using MiXCR and keeps one entry per CDR3 protein. The sample has 550,000 to 700,000 distinct CDR3 sequences; approximately 21% are singletons. This sample was shared with a second study, whose subject was T cells expressing NK-cell markers.

Sequencing was carried out using PBMCs. These receptors all come from a woman under 30 in good health.

This clonotype was detected a few times. The chain is built from TRBV20-1 and TRBJ2-7; TRBD2 matches at 8 bases. The germline CDR1 and CDR2 sequences are DFQATT and SNEGSKA (reference sequence). The CDR3 is 14 amino acids. J gave up 0 bases and V 6 bases, and 7 bases lay outside the gene matches. CDR3 DNA: TGCAGTGCAGCGCCGGGACTAGTCTCCTACGAGCAGTACTTC. Amino acid sequence: CSAAPGLVSYEQYF.

This clonotype has only a few counts. The rearrangement uses TRBV20-1 and TRBJ2-7; D is uncertain. The CDR3 spans 10 residues. In germline, CDR1 is DFQATT, CDR2 SNEGSKA (reference sequence). V gave up 6 bases and J gave up 5 bases, with 8 bases separating them. The CDR3 loop reads CSARLNEQYF. The CDR3 DNA reads TGCAGTGCAAGGCTGAACGAGCAGTACTTC.

The chain recombines TRBV29-1 with TRBJ2-7; D gene ambiguous. In germline, CDR1 is SQVTM, CDR2 ANQGSEA. There are 14 residues in the CDR3. V lost 4 bases, J lost 1 base, and 14 bases lay in between. The CDR3 DNA reads TGCAGCGTTGTGGGCAGCACTACGTCCTACGAGCAGTACTTC. Its protein product is CSVVGSTTSYEQYF.

The sample holds many counts of this clonotype. The chain uses TRBV7-9 and TRBJ2-7; 8 bases are a match to TRBD1. The V and J ends lost 5 bases and 5 bases, in that order; junction bases with no gene match: 5. The germline CDR1 and CDR2 sequences are SEHNR and FQNEAQ (reference sequence). CDR3 size: 13 residues. CDR3 residues: CASSQDRDHEQYF. For the CDR3, the DNA is TGTGCCAGCAGCCAGGACAGGGACCACGAGCAGTACTTC.

The rearrangement joins TRBV30 to TRBJ2-7; D unclear. Germline CDR1 and CDR2: GTSNPN and SVGIG (reference sequence). Trimming cost V 4 bases and J 4 bases, with 14 bases left between them. The CDR3 totals 13 residues. CDR3 amino acids: CAWKGGIHYEQYF. CDR3 nucleotides: TGTGCCTGGAAAGGTGGGATCCATTACGAGCAGTACTTC.

This clonotype was seen repeatedly, ten times or more. The gene calls are TRBV29-1 and TRBJ2-1; no reliable D call. V lost 8 bases and J 15 bases, leaving 26 bases between the germline ends. The CDR3 consists of 13 residues. CDR1 SQVTM and CDR2 ANQGSEA come from the germline V gene. CDR3 loop: CSSSDSGSLGRFF. CDR3 nucleotides: TGCAGCTCGAGCGACTCCGGGTCCCTAGGGCGGTTCTTC.

This clonotype was observed a handful of times. The chain couples TRBV7-2 to TRBJ2-5; D is undetermined. The V end was cut by 2 bases, the J end by 0 bases, with 7 bases between. The CDR3 consists of 14 residues. CDR1 is SGHTA and CDR2 is FQGNSA in the germline V gene. CDR3 DNA: TGTGCCAGCAGCTTATGGGCGGACCAAGAGACCCAGTACTTC. Residues: CASSLWADQETQYF.

This clonotype has ten or more counts. CDR3 bases: TGCAGTGCTAGTGAGGAGAATGGCTACACCTTC. Its translation: CSASEENGYTF. The chain couples TRBV20-1 to TRBJ1-2; D is ambiguous. The CDR3 loop spans 11 amino acids. Trimming took 3 bases from V and 6 from J, leaving 8 bases between them. The germline V gene has CDR1 DFQATT and CDR2 SNEGSKA (reference sequence).

This clonotype showed up just a few times. V gene TRBV11-2 combines with J gene TRBJ2-1, with TRBD2 identical over 11 bases. CDR1 is SGHAT and CDR2 is FQNNGV in the germline V gene. The length of the CDR3 is 18 residues. With V trimmed by 4 bases and J by 5 bases, 13 bases remained unmatched. CDR3 in amino acids: CASSSPPRLAGRDNEQFF. The CDR3 DNA reads TGTGCCAGCAGCTCACCTCCTCGACTAGCGGGGCGGGACAATGAGCAGTTCTTC.

This clonotype was recorded a few times. The rearrangement uses TRBV20-1 and TRBJ2-7; D unresolved. V was pared by 4 bases and J by 2 bases, with 15 bases between. Germline V lookup: CDR1 DFQATT, CDR2 SNEGSKA (reference sequence). The CDR3 spans 14 residues. CDR3 in DNA: TGCAGTGCTAACCTCCCTAAGGTCGCCTACGAGCAGTACTTC. Translating gives CSANLPKVAYEQYF.

The chain links TRBV15 to TRBJ2-1; TRBD1 matches 10 bases. The germline CDR1 and CDR2 sequences are LNHNV and YYDKDF (reference sequence). This CDR3 contains 15 residues. Germline trimming cut 3 bases from V and 8 bases from J; bases unmatched to any gene: 7. The DNA for the CDR3 is TGTGCCACCAGCAGCAGCCGGGACAGGGGCGATGAGCAGTTCTTC. Its protein product is CATSSSRDRGDEQFF.

This clonotype was picked up many times. This chain joins TRBV12-3 or TRBV12-4 and TRBJ2-7; 8 nucleotides match TRBD1. The V and J ends lost 5 bases and 0 bases, in that order; junction bases with no gene match: 6. This CDR3 has 15 amino acids. The CDR3 loop is CASSPGGDVSYEQYF. The CDR3 DNA is TGTGCCAGCAGTCCAGGGGGCGATGTCTCCTACGAGCAGTACTTC.

This clonotype turned up a few times. The chain joins TRBV6-2 or TRBV6-3 to TRBJ2-4; D is unresolved. The CDR3 runs 17 residues. Per germline, CDR1 MNHEY and CDR2 SVGEGT. Deletions cut 4 bases from V and 3 bases from J, with 19 bases between. CDR3 sequence reads: CASSFSAVGYGKNIQYF. DNA for the CDR3: TGTGCCAGCAGTTTCTCGGCGGTGGGGTACGGCAAAAACATTCAGTACTTC.

This sequence joins TRBV12-2 and TRBJ1-3; the table assigns TRBD1, which was not confirmed against the DNA. TRBV12-2 is termed a pseudogene. The CDR3 has 17 residues. CDR3 protein: CASRLPGGRFSGNTIYF. CDR3 sequence (DNA): TGTGCAAGTCGCTTACCCGGGGGCAGGTTTAGTGGAAACACCATATATTTT.